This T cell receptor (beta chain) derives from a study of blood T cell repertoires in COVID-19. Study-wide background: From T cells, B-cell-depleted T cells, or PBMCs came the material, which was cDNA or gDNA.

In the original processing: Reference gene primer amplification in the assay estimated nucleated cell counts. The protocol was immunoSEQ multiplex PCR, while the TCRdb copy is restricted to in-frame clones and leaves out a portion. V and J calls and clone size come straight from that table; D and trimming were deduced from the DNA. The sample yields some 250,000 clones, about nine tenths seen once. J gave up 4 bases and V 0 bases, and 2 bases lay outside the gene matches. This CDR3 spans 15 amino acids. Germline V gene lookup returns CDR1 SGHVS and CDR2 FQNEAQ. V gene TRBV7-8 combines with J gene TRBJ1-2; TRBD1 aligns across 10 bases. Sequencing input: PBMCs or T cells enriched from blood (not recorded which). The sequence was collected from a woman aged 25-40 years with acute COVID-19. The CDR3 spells CASSLAGDRGYGYTF. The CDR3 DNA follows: TGTGCCAGCAGCTTAGCGGGGGACAGGGGCTATGGCTACACCTTC.